The T cell receptor beta chain described here comes from a study of T-cell memory formation after mild COVID-19. Via MiXCR, TCRdb re-called the 5' RACE reads, giving one row per CDR3 protein. The profile covers approximately 250,000 distinct CDR3 sequences, with approximately 15% appearing a single time and 20% to 25% taken by the ten largest. V was cut by 5 bases and J by 5 bases, with 15 bases left in between. The CDR3 extends over 14 amino acids. Germline assignment: CDR1 SGHTA and CDR2 FQGNSA. Regarding the study as a whole: Still unconfirmed is whether the second-wave clones peaking on day 37 recognized SARS-CoV-2.

This clonotype was picked up many times. Its specificity is unknown. The chain uses TRBV7-2 and TRBJ2-5; D may match TRBD1 or TRBD2 (6 bases each). Sequences were obtained from PBMCs or a T cell subset sorted from them (not recorded which). This TCR was sampled from a man aged 18 to 35 who had mild COVID-19 (a few samples of this study predate the infection). Cell type and time point are not known. This chain's CDR3 is CASSGGPTGETQYF. In nucleotides, the CDR3 is TGTGCCAGCAGCGGGGGGCCCACGGGGGAGACCCAGTACTTC.